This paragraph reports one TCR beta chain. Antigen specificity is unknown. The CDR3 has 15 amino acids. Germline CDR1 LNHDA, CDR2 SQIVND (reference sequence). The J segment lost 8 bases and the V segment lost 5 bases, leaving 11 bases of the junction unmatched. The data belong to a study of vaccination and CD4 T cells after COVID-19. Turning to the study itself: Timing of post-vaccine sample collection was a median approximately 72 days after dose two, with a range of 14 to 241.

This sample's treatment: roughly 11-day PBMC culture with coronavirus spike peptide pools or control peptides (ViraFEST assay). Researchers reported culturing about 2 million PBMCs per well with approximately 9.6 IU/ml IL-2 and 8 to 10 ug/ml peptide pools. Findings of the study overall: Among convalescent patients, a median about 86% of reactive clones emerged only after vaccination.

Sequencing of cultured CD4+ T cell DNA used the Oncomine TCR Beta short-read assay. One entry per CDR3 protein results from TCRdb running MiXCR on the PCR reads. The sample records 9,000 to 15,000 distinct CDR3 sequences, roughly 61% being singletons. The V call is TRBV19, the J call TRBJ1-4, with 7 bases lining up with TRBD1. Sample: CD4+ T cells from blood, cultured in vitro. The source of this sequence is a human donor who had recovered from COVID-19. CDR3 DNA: TGTGCCAGTAGTTTGACGACAGGGACTTTAGAAAAACTGTTTTTT. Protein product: CASSLTTGTLEKLFF.